The clone carrying this T cell receptor (beta chain) was recorded at least ten times. Its target is not known. This sample stems from a study of T cells in Graves' hyperthyroidism and ophthalmopathy. Study-wide findings and caveats: Using 13 V-J features, a model discriminated ophthalmopathy from stable hyperthyroidism. Clonotypes that were expanded in thyroid above 0.001 mostly appeared in blood too. In validation, the model predicted ophthalmopathy. These predictions came a median approximately six months before onset.

TCR beta CDR3 regions were amplified from RNA. RT-PCR in the first round (using the HTBI primer set) targeted the TCR CDR3. TCRdb reprocessed the multiplex PCR reads with MiXCR, giving one entry per CDR3 protein. The table includes about 330,000 distinct CDR3 sequences, roughly an eighth detected once. The CDR3 contains 18 residues. The V gene's germline CDR1 is SEHNR and CDR2 FQNEAQ (reference sequence). V was pared by 5 bases and J by 3 bases, with 16 bases of the junction left unmatched. In making diagnoses, clinical symptoms, serum thyroxine and TRAb, thyroid ultrasound and orbital computed tomography were all used.

The source of this sequence is a middle-aged woman with Graves' ophthalmopathy. V is TRBV7-9 and J is TRBJ1-1; TRBD1 matches at 9 bases. The sequenced sample was blood. CDR3 sequence reads: CASSLTGTGPSSHTEAFF. DNA for the CDR3: TGTGCCAGCAGCCTTACCGGGACAGGGCCCTCAAGCCACACTGAAGCTTTCTTT.